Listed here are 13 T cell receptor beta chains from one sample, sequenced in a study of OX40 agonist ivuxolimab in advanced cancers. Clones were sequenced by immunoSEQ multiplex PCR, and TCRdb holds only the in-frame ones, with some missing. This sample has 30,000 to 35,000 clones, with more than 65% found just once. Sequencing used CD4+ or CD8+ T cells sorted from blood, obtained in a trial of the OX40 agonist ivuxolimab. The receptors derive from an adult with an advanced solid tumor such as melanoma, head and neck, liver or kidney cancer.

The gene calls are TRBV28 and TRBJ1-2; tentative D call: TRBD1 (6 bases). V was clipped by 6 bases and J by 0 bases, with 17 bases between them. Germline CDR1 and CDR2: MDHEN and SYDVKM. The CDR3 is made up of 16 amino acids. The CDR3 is CASRVSGTLANYGYTF. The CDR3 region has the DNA TGTGCCAGCAGGGTCTCCGGGACACTAGCTAACTATGGCTACACCTTC.

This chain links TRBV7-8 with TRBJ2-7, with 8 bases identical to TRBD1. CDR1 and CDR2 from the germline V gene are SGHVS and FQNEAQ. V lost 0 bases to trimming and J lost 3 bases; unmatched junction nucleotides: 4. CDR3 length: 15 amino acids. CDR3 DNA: TGTGCCAGCAGCTTAGCGGGGACAGGCATCTACGAGCAGTACTTC. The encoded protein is CASSLAGTGIYEQYF.

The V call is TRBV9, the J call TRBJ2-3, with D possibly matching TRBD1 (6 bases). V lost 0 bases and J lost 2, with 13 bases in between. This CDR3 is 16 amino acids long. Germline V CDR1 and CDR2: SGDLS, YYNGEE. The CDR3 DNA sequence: TGTGCCAGCAGCGTAGGGTTAGGGGGATACACAGATACGCAGTATTTT. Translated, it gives CASSVGLGGYTDTQYF.

The CDR3 nucleotides read TGTGCCAGCAGCTTAGGTAGCGGGAGTGGAATCGGGGAGCTGTTTTTT. Its protein is CASSLGSGSGIGELFF. The chain combines TRBV7-9 with TRBJ2-2; 9 positions match TRBD2. The germline gives CDR1 SEHNR, CDR2 FQNEAQ (reference sequence). Trimming removed 1 base from V and 7 bases from J; junction bases left unmatched: 7. This CDR3 is built from 16 residues.

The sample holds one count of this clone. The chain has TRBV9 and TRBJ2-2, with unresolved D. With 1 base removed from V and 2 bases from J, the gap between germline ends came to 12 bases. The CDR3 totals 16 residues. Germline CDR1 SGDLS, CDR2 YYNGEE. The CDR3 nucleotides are TGTGCCAGCAGCGTACGCCCTACGGGCAACACCGGGGAGCTGTTTTTT. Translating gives CASSVRPTGNTGELFF.

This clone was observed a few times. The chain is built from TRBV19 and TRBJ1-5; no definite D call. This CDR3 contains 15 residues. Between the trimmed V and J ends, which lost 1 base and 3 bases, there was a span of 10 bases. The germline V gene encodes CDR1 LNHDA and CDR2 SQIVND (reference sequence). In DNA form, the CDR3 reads TGTGCCAGTAGTATAGGACACGAGTCCAATCAGCCCCAGCATTTT. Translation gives CASSIGHESNQPQHF.

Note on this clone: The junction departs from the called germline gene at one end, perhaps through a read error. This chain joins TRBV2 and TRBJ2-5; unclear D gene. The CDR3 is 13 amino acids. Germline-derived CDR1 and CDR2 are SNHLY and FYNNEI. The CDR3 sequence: CASSLGYQETQYF. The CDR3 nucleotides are TGTGCCAGCAGTTTGGGCTACCAGGAGACCCAGTACTTC. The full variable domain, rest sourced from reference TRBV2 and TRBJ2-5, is EPEVTQTPSHQVTQMGQEVILRCVPISNHLYFYWYRQILGQKVEFLVSFYNNEISEKSEIFDDQFSVERPDGSNFTLKIRSTKLEDSAMYFCASSLGYQETQYFGPGTRLLVL.

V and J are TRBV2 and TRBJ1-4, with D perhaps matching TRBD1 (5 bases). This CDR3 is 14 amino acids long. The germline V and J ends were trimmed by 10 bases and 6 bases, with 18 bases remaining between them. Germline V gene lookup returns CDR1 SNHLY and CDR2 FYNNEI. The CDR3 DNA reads TGTGCCACCAAAAGGGAGGGACTGGATGAAAAACTGTTTTTT. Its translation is CATKREGLDEKLFF.

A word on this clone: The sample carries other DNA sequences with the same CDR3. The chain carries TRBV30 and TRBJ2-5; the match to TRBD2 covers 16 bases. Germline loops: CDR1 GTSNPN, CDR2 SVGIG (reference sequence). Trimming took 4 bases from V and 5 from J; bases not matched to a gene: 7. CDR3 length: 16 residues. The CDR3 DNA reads TGTGCCTGGAATTGGGGACTAGCGGGGGGGCTGGAGACCCAGTACTTC. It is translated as CAWNWGLAGGLETQYF.

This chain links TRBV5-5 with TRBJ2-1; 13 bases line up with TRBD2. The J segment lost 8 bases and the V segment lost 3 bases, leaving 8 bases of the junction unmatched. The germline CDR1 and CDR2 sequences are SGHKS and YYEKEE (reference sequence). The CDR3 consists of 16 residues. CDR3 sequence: CASSSPLAGGVDEQFF. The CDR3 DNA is TGTGCCAGCAGCTCGCCACTAGCGGGAGGGGTCGATGAGCAGTTCTTC.

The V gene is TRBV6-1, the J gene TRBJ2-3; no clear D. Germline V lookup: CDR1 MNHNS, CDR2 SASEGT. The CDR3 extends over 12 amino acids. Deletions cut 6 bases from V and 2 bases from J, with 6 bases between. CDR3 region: CASSSFTDTQYF. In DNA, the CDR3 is TGTGCCAGCAGCAGCTTCACAGATACGCAGTATTTT.

The CDR3, as DNA: TGCGCCAGCAGCTCTAGGACAGGGATGAACACTGAAGCTTTCTTT. It encodes CASSSRTGMNTEAFF. The V gene is TRBV5-1, the J gene TRBJ1-1, with 8 bases lining up with TRBD1. V gave up 3 bases and J gave up 0 bases; unmatched junction bases: 4. The CDR3 has 15 residues. Germline loops: CDR1 SGHRS, CDR2 YFSETQ.

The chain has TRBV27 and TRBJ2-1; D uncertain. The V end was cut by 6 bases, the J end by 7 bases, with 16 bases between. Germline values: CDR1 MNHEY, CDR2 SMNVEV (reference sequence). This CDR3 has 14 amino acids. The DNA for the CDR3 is TGTGCCAGCAGAGTTTATAGCAGTTCGAATGAGCAGTTCTTC. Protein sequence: CASRVYSSSNEQFF.